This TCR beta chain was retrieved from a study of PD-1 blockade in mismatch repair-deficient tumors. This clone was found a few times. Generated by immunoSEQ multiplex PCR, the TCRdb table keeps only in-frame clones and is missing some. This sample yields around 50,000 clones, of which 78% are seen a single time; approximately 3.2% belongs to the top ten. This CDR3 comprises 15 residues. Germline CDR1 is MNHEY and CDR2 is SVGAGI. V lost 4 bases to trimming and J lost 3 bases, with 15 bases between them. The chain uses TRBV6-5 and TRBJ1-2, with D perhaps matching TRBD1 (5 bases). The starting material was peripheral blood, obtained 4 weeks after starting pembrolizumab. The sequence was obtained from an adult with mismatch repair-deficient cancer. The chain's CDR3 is CASSFRVQGHYGYTF. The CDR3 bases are TGTGCCAGCAGTTTTAGGGTTCAGGGACACTATGGCTACACCTTC.